The next 12 T cell receptor beta chains were all read from a single sample in a study of shared clonotypes between healthy human individuals. CD45RO-negative cells were positively selected for CCR7, leaving out terminally differentiated effector memory CD45RA+ cells. The method was immunoSEQ multiplex PCR; TCRdb's version includes in-frame clones alone and lacks a portion of them. Of about 1.9 million clones listed, 90% to 95% are singletons. The specimen was naive CD8+ T cells from PBMCs. These receptors were taken from a man in his late teens or twenties in good health. Some clones in this sample may be carry-over from other donors' samples.

V usage is TRBV4-2 and J usage is TRBJ2-3; the D is unclear. This CDR3 contains 14 residues. The ends were cut back, 2 bases at V and 0 bases at J, with 6 bases in the middle. Per the germline V gene, CDR1 is LGHNA and CDR2 is YNFKEQ. CDR3: CASSQPTSTDTQYF. The DNA of the CDR3 is TGTGCCAGCAGCCAACCTACTAGCACAGATACGCAGTATTTT.

The chain links TRBV6-1 to TRBJ2-3; D perhaps matches TRBD2 (6 bases). The germline gives CDR1 MNHNS, CDR2 SASEGT. Trimming shortened V by 3 bases and J by 1 base, and 8 bases separated the two germline ends. CDR3 size: 14 residues. The CDR3 reads CASSEGLRTDTQYF. CDR3 in DNA: TGTGCCAGCAGTGAGGGACTTCGCACAGATACGCAGTATTTT.

The V gene is TRBV9, the J gene TRBJ2-7; 10 bases match TRBD1. Germline assignment: CDR1 SGDLS and CDR2 YYNGEE. This CDR3 is built from 16 residues. With 2 bases clipped from V and 4 bases from J, the junction kept 9 bases outside the gene matches. CDR3 amino acids: CASSVAPGTGVYEQYF. In DNA form, the CDR3 reads TGTGCCAGCAGCGTCGCACCCGGGACAGGGGTATACGAGCAGTACTTC. The whole variable domain, remainder taken from reference TRBV9 and TRBJ2-7, is DSGVTQTPKHLITATGQRVTLRCSPRSGDLSVYWYQQSLDQGLQFLIQYYNGEERAKGNILERFSAQQFPDLHSELNLSSLELGDSALYFCASSVAPGTGVYEQYFGPGTRLTVT.

The chain employs TRBV27 and TRBJ2-3, with 9 positions matching TRBD1. This CDR3 spans 15 amino acids. The V segment lost 6 bases and the J segment 3 bases; nucleotides outside the gene matches: 7. Germline V gene lookup returns CDR1 MNHEY and CDR2 SMNVEV (reference sequence). The CDR3 reads CASRPRTGATDTQYF. CDR3 nucleotides: TGTGCCAGCAGGCCAAGGACAGGGGCAACAGATACGCAGTATTTT.

The V call is TRBV11-3, the J call TRBJ2-7; tentative D call: TRBD1 (5 bases). The germline V gene encodes CDR1 SGHNT and CDR2 YENEEA. CDR3 length: 15 amino acids. V dropped 0 bases and J dropped 5 bases, with 14 bases sitting between them. The CDR3 here is CASSLEAGMSHEQYF. The CDR3 region has the DNA TGTGCCAGCAGCTTAGAAGCAGGGATGAGCCACGAGCAGTACTTC.

The chain has TRBV7-9 and TRBJ2-3; D not resolved. Deletions cut 1 base from V and 6 bases from J, with 11 bases between. CDR1 is SEHNR, CDR2 FQNEAQ, per germline (reference sequence). This CDR3 contains 14 residues. The CDR3 DNA reads TGTGCCAGCAGCTTAGTCCAGGATTCGGATACGCAGTATTTT. Encoded protein: CASSLVQDSDTQYF.

V usage is TRBV19 and J usage is TRBJ1-1, with D perhaps TRBD1 (5 bases). This CDR3 spans 15 amino acids. Germline V gives CDR1 LNHDA, CDR2 SQIVND (reference sequence). With 6 bases removed from V and 5 bases from J, the gap between germline ends came to 19 bases. CDR3 loop: CASRTAHMGRTEAFF. For the CDR3, the DNA is TGTGCCAGTAGGACAGCCCATATGGGGAGGACTGAAGCTTTCTTT.

This sequence joins TRBV4-2 and TRBJ1-1, with D maybe TRBD1 (5 bases). Trimming left V 3 bases short and J 1 base short, with 12 bases between. Germline-derived CDR1 and CDR2 are LGHNA and YNFKEQ. The CDR3 loop spans 15 amino acids. CDR3 region: CASSHYSTANTEAFF. In DNA, the CDR3 is TGTGCCAGCAGCCATTATTCGACAGCGAACACTGAAGCTTTCTTT.

This chain connects TRBV25-1 to TRBJ2-5; 9 positions agree with TRBD1. The CDR3 has 14 amino acids. CDR1 MGHDK and CDR2 SYGVNS come from the germline V gene. Unmatched junction bases numbered 4, after V lost 1 base and J lost 7 bases. CDR3 DNA sequence: TGTGCCAGCAGTGAATGGGACAGGGACGTGACCCAGTACTTC. This gives the protein CASSEWDRDVTQYF.

This rearrangement joins TRBV9 to TRBJ2-3, with D possibly matching TRBD2 (6 bases). Trimming left V 3 bases short and J 6 bases short, with 20 bases between. The CDR3 sequence is 16 residues long. Germline lookup yields CDR1 SGDLS and CDR2 YYNGEE. In DNA form, the CDR3 reads TGTGCCAGCAGCGGGGGCCGTGCGGCTAGCGCGGATACGCAGTATTTT. Protein: CASSGGRAASADTQYF.

The chain combines TRBV6-5 with TRBJ2-7, with 11 bases matching TRBD1. Germline-derived CDR1 and CDR2 are MNHEY and SVGAGI. This CDR3 spans 14 amino acids. V shed 5 bases and J 7 bases; nucleotides not matched to a gene: 7. CDR3 residues: CASSEDRGPREQYF. CDR3 sequence (DNA): TGTGCCAGCAGTGAGGACAGGGGGCCTCGGGAGCAGTACTTC.

The chain combines TRBV9 with TRBJ2-1; D possibly matches TRBD1 or TRBD2 (5 bases each). This CDR3 has 15 amino acids. Trimming removed 0 bases at V and 12 bases at J, with 19 bases between. Germline-derived CDR1 and CDR2 are SGDLS and YYNGEE. The CDR3 protein is CASSVDSGLPRGQFF. The CDR3, as DNA: TGTGCCAGCAGCGTAGACTCCGGACTCCCAAGGGGGCAGTTCTTC. Variable domain in full (rest from reference TRBV9 and TRBJ2-1): DSGVTQTPKHLITATGQRVTLRCSPRSGDLSVYWYQQSLDQGLQFLIQYYNGEERAKGNILERFSAQQFPDLHSELNLSSLELGDSALYFCASSVDSGLPRGQFFGPGTRLTVL.